What follows are 10 T cell receptor beta chains derived from one specimen sequenced in a study of blood T cells in healthy people across ages. The second PCR ran roughly 7 to 12 cycles with a sample-barcoded 5' primer and J-beta primers. TCRdb used MiXCR to reprocess the 5' RACE reads, holding one entry per CDR3 protein. The table lists more than 500,000 distinct CDR3 sequences, approximately 25% of them singletons. Input material: blood. Receptors were obtained from a woman in her sixties or seventies in good health.

V is TRBV7-8 and J is TRBJ1-3; D perhaps matches TRBD1 (5 bases). V gave up 5 bases and J gave up 5 bases, with 16 bases separating them. The CDR3 runs 15 residues. Germline V CDR1 and CDR2: SGHVS, FQNEAQ. The CDR3 loop reads CASSPKRGKRNTIYF. In DNA, the CDR3 is TGTGCCAGCAGCCCGAAGAGGGGCAAAAGAAACACCATATATTTT.

The chain is built from TRBV9 and TRBJ2-6, with a tentative D call TRBD1 (6 bases). Trimming pared 0 bases from V and 2 bases from J, leaving 6 bases between. Germline values: CDR1 SGDLS, CDR2 YYNGEE. The CDR3 loop spans 15 amino acids. CDR3 DNA sequence: TGTGCCAGCAGCGTAGAGGGGGCTGGGGCCAACGTCCTGACTTTC. Its translation: CASSVEGAGANVLTF.

This clonotype was seen more than once but under ten times. V is TRBV30 and J is TRBJ1-1; D gene ambiguous. CDR3 length equals 15 residues. The germline gives CDR1 GTSNPN, CDR2 SVGIG (reference sequence). With 0 bases removed from V and 0 bases from J, the gap between germline ends came to 11 bases. The CDR3 reads CAWSVRGRLNTEAFF. The CDR3 coding sequence is TGTGCCTGGAGTGTACGCGGTAGGCTGAACACTGAAGCTTTCTTT.

J is TRBJ2-2 and V is TRBV29-1; D may be TRBD1 or TRBD2 (7 bases each). The V end was cut by 3 bases, the J end by 6 bases, with 14 bases between. The CDR3 runs to 14 residues. Germline V gene sequence: CDR1 SQVTM, CDR2 ANQGSEA. The DNA of the CDR3 is TGCAGCGTTGACACTGCAGGGGGGGCCGGGGAGCTGTTTTTT. This codes for CSVDTAGGAGELFF.

The chain has TRBV29-1 and TRBJ2-3; D is undetermined. The CDR3 consists of 13 residues. The V gene lost 6 bases and the J gene lost 6 bases, with 16 bases spanning the gap. Germline CDR1 reads SQVTM; CDR2 reads ANQGSEA. The CDR3 DNA reads as TGCAGCGTGGCTGCCACGTTCGGGGATACGCAGTATTTT. Translating gives CSVAATFGDTQYF.

V gene TRBV6-6 combines with J gene TRBJ1-6; 10 nucleotides line up with TRBD1. Per the germline V gene, CDR1 is MNHNY and CDR2 is SVGAGI (reference sequence). The CDR3 has 16 residues. With 0 bases clipped from V and 9 bases from J, the junction kept 5 bases outside the gene matches. CDR3: CASSYSGQGIGSPLHF. CDR3 nucleotide sequence: TGTGCCAGCAGTTACTCGGGACAGGGGATCGGTTCACCCCTCCACTTT.

This chain links TRBV6-1 with TRBJ2-6, with a tentative D call TRBD1 (5 bases). Trimming took 3 bases from V and 2 from J, leaving 8 bases between them. Germline lookup yields CDR1 MNHNS and CDR2 SASEGT. The CDR3 extends over 15 amino acids. CDR3 residues: CASSDRVPGANVLTF. In DNA form, the CDR3 reads TGTGCCAGCAGTGACAGGGTCCCTGGGGCCAACGTCCTGACTTTC.

V usage is TRBV6-6 and J usage is TRBJ2-3; 14 positions agree with TRBD2. CDR1 is MNHNY, CDR2 SVGAGI, per germline (reference sequence). J was trimmed by 6 bases and V by 6 bases; bases with no gene match: 8. The CDR3 is 16 amino acids. The CDR3 sequence is CASSPRLAGGADTQYF. DNA of the CDR3: TGTGCCAGCAGCCCCCGACTAGCGGGGGGGGCTGATACGCAGTATTTT.

V gene TRBV3-1 combines with J gene TRBJ2-5; 9 bases match TRBD2. With the DNA end fitting TRBJ2-1 better, the J assignment may be wrong. This CDR3 spans 13 amino acids. The germline V gene encodes CDR1 LGHDT and CDR2 YNNKEL (reference sequence). The chain's CDR3 is CASRRGGAGKQFF. CDR3 nucleotides: TGTGCCAGCAGGCGCGGGGGGGCCGGAAAGCAGTTCTTC.

This chain connects TRBV7-2 to TRBJ1-4, with D maybe TRBD1 (5 bases). In germline, CDR1 is SGHTA, CDR2 FQGNSA. This CDR3 has 16 amino acids. V dropped 5 bases and J dropped 0 bases, with 13 bases sitting between them. The CDR3 is CASSPRVQATNEKLFF. The CDR3 region has the DNA TGTGCCAGCAGCCCGCGTGTACAGGCAACTAATGAAAAACTGTTTTTT.